Sequencing of this T cell receptor beta chain was carried out in a study of T cells in localized non-small cell lung cancer. Notes on the study in general: Uninvolved adjacent lung had the highest recorded T cell clonality, with tumor below it. Of the top 100 tumor clones, median around 60 were in adjacent lung, about 26 among its top 100. Sequencing was limited to one tumor region, leaving the possibility of heterogeneity open. Longer survival (overall) was linked to higher T cell density in blood.

As concerns this clone: What it binds is not known.

CDR3 size: 14 residues. V was shortened by 0 bases and J by 8 bases, with 11 bases between the two germline ends. Per germline, CDR1 KGHSH and CDR2 LQKENI. Assay used: immunoSEQ multiplex PCR; TCRdb lists only in-frame clones, some missing. The sample consists of tens of thousands of clones, around 90% of them appearing once. This TCR was recovered from a woman aged 35 to 75 with stage I squamous cell lung carcinoma. Sample: peripheral blood, taken before any cancer treatment. The V and J genes are TRBV18 and TRBJ2-4, with D perhaps matching TRBD1 (5 bases). The CDR3 protein is CASSPPETVYIQYF. For the CDR3, the DNA is TGTGCCAGCTCACCACCAGAGACAGTTTACATTCAGTACTTC.